These 25 T cell receptor beta chains came from one sample sequenced in a study of vaccination effects on CD4 cells after COVID-19. Sequencing in the ViraFEST assay came after antigen-specific CD4+ T cells had been expanded with viral peptide pools, which were used to stimulate PBMC. Scientists isolated CD4+ T cells after an approximately ten-day culture period ended. PCR showed that the person got SARS-CoV-2 infection at some point between March and December 2020. TCRdb's copy holds only in-frame clones and misses some; the assay was immunoSEQ multiplex PCR. The table shows some 22,000 clones, with about 72% occurring only once. These receptors have no identified antigens. The specimen comprised CD4+ T cells from PBMCs cultured with SARS-CoV-2 spike peptides, sampled before COVID-19 vaccination. Every receptor here comes from a human donor who had a prior SARS-CoV-2 infection.

The chain couples TRBV28 to TRBJ2-7; 8 bases are a match to TRBD2. V was pared by 9 bases and J by 5 bases, with 18 bases of the junction left unmatched. This CDR3 contains 16 residues. Germline CDR1 reads MDHEN; CDR2 reads SYDVKM. DNA of the CDR3: TGTGCCAGTTCTATGCCGGGCGGACTAGCCGTTCACGAGCAGTACTTC. Its protein is CASSMPGGLAVHEQYF.

The V call is TRBV29-1, the J call TRBJ2-5, with TRBD1 matching 10 bases. Trimming at V came to 7 bases and at J to 5 bases, leaving 7 bases not matched to a gene. This CDR3 comprises 13 residues. Germline CDR1 SQVTM, CDR2 ANQGSEA. CDR3 amino acids: CSARRDRGETQYF. The CDR3 nucleotides are TGCAGCGCGCGCCGGGACAGGGGTGAGACCCAGTACTTC.

This clone occurred a few times. V is TRBV19 and J is TRBJ1-3, with D possibly being TRBD1 (5 bases). V gave up 5 bases and J gave up 1 base, with 15 bases separating them. The CDR3 loop spans 16 amino acids. Per germline, CDR1 LNHDA and CDR2 SQIVND (reference sequence). The CDR3 DNA is TGTGCCAGTAGTGGAGGGGTGAGCCGGTCTGGAAACACCATATATTTT. Encoded protein: CASSGGVSRSGNTIYF. Full variable domain (rest looked up from reference TRBV19 and TRBJ1-3): DGGITQSPKYLFRKEGQNVTLSCEQNLNHDAMYWYRQDPGQGLRLIYYSQIVNDFQKGDIAEGYSVSREKKESFPLTVTSAQKNPTAFYLCASSGGVSRSGNTIYFGEGSWLTVV.

This clone was seen just once. The chain employs TRBV6-2 or TRBV6-3 and TRBJ2-7; the D gene is possibly TRBD1 (5 bases). Germline CDR1 reads MNHEY; CDR2 reads SVGEGT. Trimming took off 5 bases at V and 12 bases at J, with 17 bases between the two ends. The CDR3 spans 12 residues. The CDR3 spells CASSARQGVMYF. The CDR3 DNA reads as TGTGCCAGCAGTGCCCGCCAGGGTGTTATGTACTTC.

The genes are TRBV11-3 and TRBJ2-3, with TRBD2 as a possible D gene (5 bases). This CDR3 region has 13 residues. With 3 bases removed from V and 8 bases from J, the gap between germline ends came to 12 bases. Germline CDR1 and CDR2: SGHNT and YENEEA. The CDR3 here is CASSLPGLGTQYF. CDR3 DNA sequence: TGTGCCAGCAGCTTGCCGGGGTTGGGTACGCAGTATTTT.

The chain is built from TRBV7-2 and TRBJ1-1; D call uncertain. Germline CDR1 reads SGHTA; CDR2 reads FQGNSA. There are 13 residues in the CDR3. Trimming removed 1 base from V and 10 bases from J, with 13 bases in between. The CDR3 nucleotides are TGTGCCAGCAGCTTAGAAGTCTGGCTCGGAGCTTTCTTT. Its translation: CASSLEVWLGAFF.

The chain combines TRBV11-2 with TRBJ1-3; D is uncertain. The CDR3 is 15 amino acids. The V end was cut by 2 bases, the J end by 4 bases, with 12 bases between. The germline CDR1 and CDR2 sequences are SGHAT and FQNNGV. The CDR3 sequence: CASSLRAYNGNTIYF. In DNA form, the CDR3 reads TGTGCCAGCAGCTTAAGGGCCTACAACGGAAACACCATATATTTT.

This clone was seen more than once but under ten times. This rearrangement joins TRBV9 to TRBJ2-7; 11 nucleotides line up with TRBD2. V was clipped by 4 bases and J by 3 bases; unmatched bases: 6. This CDR3 region has 15 residues. From germline, CDR1 is SGDLS and CDR2 YYNGEE. CDR3 sequence reads: CASSPTGTSGYEQYF. The CDR3 DNA reads TGTGCCAGCAGCCCTACCGGGACTAGCGGCTACGAGCAGTACTTC.

The chain is built from TRBV6-2 or TRBV6-3 and TRBJ2-1; 14 bases line up with TRBD2. The V gene's germline CDR1 is MNHEY and CDR2 SVGEGT. V dropped 4 bases and J dropped 3; count of bases not matched to a gene: 8. The CDR3 covers 18 residues. Written as DNA, the CDR3 is TGTGCCAGCAGTTCCCCGACTAGCGGGAGGGCCGGCTACAATGAGCAGTTCTTC. Translation gives CASSSPTSGRAGYNEQFF.

The chain uses TRBV18 and TRBJ1-4; 8 bases match TRBD1. The J segment lost 1 base and the V segment lost 3 bases, leaving 4 bases of the junction unmatched. Germline V gives CDR1 KGHSH, CDR2 LQKENI. The CDR3 contains 16 residues. The CDR3 nucleotides read TGTGCCAGCTCACCCCCTGACAGGGGAACTAATGAAAAACTGTTTTTT. Residues: CASSPPDRGTNEKLFF. The full variable domain, its missing parts supplied by reference TRBV18 and TRBJ1-4, is NAGVMQNPRHLVRRRGQEARLRCSPMKGHSHVYWYRQLPEEGLKFMVYLQKENIIDESGMPKERFSAEFPKEGPSILRIQQVVRGDSAAYFCASSPPDRGTNEKLFFGSGTQLSVL.

This chain joins TRBV7-2 and TRBJ2-2; D unclear. The CDR3 loop spans 16 amino acids. Trimming cost V 5 bases and J 0 bases, with 13 bases left between them. Germline-derived CDR1 and CDR2 are SGHTA and FQGNSA. CDR3 DNA: TGTGCCAGCAGCCCAAAGGCTACCGCGAACACCGGGGAGCTGTTTTTT. Translated, it gives CASSPKATANTGELFF.

The chain has TRBV4-1 and TRBJ2-7; 7 nucleotides line up with TRBD2. Germline loops: CDR1 MGHRA, CDR2 YSYEKL. This CDR3 contains 16 residues. Unmatched junction bases numbered 11, after V lost 4 bases and J lost 2 bases. The CDR3 here is CASSPRGTRGTYEQYF. The CDR3 DNA follows: TGCGCCAGCAGCCCACGCGGGACGCGGGGGACCTACGAGCAGTACTTC.

The V gene is TRBV4-3, the J gene TRBJ1-6; D gene unclear. Per germline, CDR1 LGHNA and CDR2 YSLEER. V shed 4 bases and J shed 6 bases, with 19 bases lying between them. The CDR3 extends over 17 amino acids. In nucleotides, the CDR3 is TGCGCCAGCAGCCGCCAGTTTGGAGGGAATGCTAATTCACCCCTCCACTTT. Translation gives CASSRQFGGNANSPLHF.

This chain joins TRBV5-8 and TRBJ2-3, with 8 bases lining up with TRBD2. V lost 7 bases to trimming and J lost 2 bases; unmatched junction nucleotides: 9. The CDR3 has 15 residues. CDR1 is SGHTS, CDR2 YDEGEE, per germline. The CDR3 region has the DNA TGTGCCAGCCTGCGGGGGGTTACTCTCACAGATACGCAGTATTTT. Translation: CASLRGVTLTDTQYF.

The chain couples TRBV27 to TRBJ1-4, with TRBD1 as a possible D gene (6 bases). Trimming cost V 5 bases and J 6 bases, with 16 bases left between them. CDR3 length: 15 amino acids. CDR1 MNHEY and CDR2 SMNVEV come from the germline V gene (reference sequence). The CDR3 region is CASSAPGQGHEKLFF. CDR3 nucleotides: TGTGCCAGCAGTGCCCCGGGGCAGGGGCATGAAAAACTGTTTTTT.

The J gene is TRBJ2-3, the V gene TRBV7-9; 10 nucleotides agree with TRBD2. This CDR3 has 18 residues. Unmatched junction bases numbered 11, after V lost 2 bases and J lost 3 bases. Per germline, CDR1 SEHNR and CDR2 FQNEAQ (reference sequence). The CDR3 reads CASSLLAVRLAGTDTQYF. The CDR3 nucleotides read TGTGCCAGCAGCTTATTGGCCGTCAGACTAGCGGGTACAGATACGCAGTATTTT.

The rearrangement uses TRBV28 and TRBJ2-5; D might be TRBD2 (5 bases). Trimming pared 7 bases from V and 2 bases from J, leaving 17 bases between. Per germline, CDR1 MDHEN and CDR2 SYDVKM. The CDR3 spans 15 residues. The CDR3 sequence is CASNQRGGGQETQYF. The DNA of the CDR3 is TGTGCCAGCAATCAAAGAGGCGGAGGACAAGAGACCCAGTACTTC. Complete variable domain (other parts from reference TRBV28 and TRBJ2-5): DVKVTQSSRYLVKRTGEKVFLECVQDMDHENMFWYRQDPGLGLRLIYFSYDVKMKEKGDIPEGYSVSREKKERFSLILESASTNQTSMYLCASNQRGGGQETQYFGPGTRLLVL.

This clone was seen more than once but under ten times. CDR3 region: CASSRQGSNTEAFF. CDR3 nucleotides: TGTGCCAGCAGTCGACAGGGGTCGAACACTGAAGCTTTCTTT. V usage is TRBV2 and J usage is TRBJ1-1; 8 positions agree with TRBD1. J gave up 1 base and V 5 bases, and 3 bases lay outside the gene matches. CDR3 length equals 14 residues. The V gene's germline CDR1 is SNHLY and CDR2 FYNNEI.

This chain joins TRBV7-2 and TRBJ2-7; D unclear. Per the germline V gene, CDR1 is SGHTA and CDR2 is FQGNSA. The V end was cut by 5 bases, the J end by 5 bases, with 16 bases between. The CDR3 contains 14 residues. The CDR3 region is CASSPDFADDEQYF. As DNA, the CDR3 is TGTGCCAGCAGCCCAGATTTCGCCGACGACGAGCAGTACTTC.

The CDR3: CTSSQEGCGRLNTEAFF. CDR3 coding DNA: TGCACCAGCAGCCAAGAGGGTTGCGGGCGCCTGAACACTGAAGCTTTCTTT. This rearrangement joins TRBV1 to TRBJ1-1. TRBV1 is a pseudogene segment. The CDR3 extends over 17 amino acids.

The CDR3 spells CASSVAASGRGGQNEQFF. CDR3 bases: TGTGCCAGCAGCGTAGCTGCTAGCGGGAGAGGGGGACAAAATGAGCAGTTCTTC. The rearrangement joins TRBV9 to TRBJ2-1; 10 bases line up with TRBD2. Germline loops: CDR1 SGDLS, CDR2 YYNGEE. The CDR3 runs to 18 residues. V lost 0 bases, J lost 7 bases, and 13 bases stayed unmatched.

The chain joins TRBV19 to TRBJ2-7, with D possibly TRBD1 on 5 matching bases. Germline V gene data show CDR1 as LNHDA and CDR2 as SQIVND (reference sequence). V dropped 3 bases and J dropped 8 bases, with 17 bases sitting between them. The CDR3 loop spans 14 amino acids. CDR3 nucleotide sequence: TGTGCCAGTAGTATCGGAGACAGCCCTCTCAAGCAGTACTTC. This codes for CASSIGDSPLKQYF. Full variable domain (remainder filled in from reference TRBV19 and TRBJ2-7): DGGITQSPKYLFRKEGQNVTLSCEQNLNHDAMYWYRQDPGQGLRLIYYSQIVNDFQKGDIAEGYSVSREKKESFPLTVTSAQKNPTAFYLCASSIGDSPLKQYFGPGTRLTVT.

The chain recombines TRBV4-2 with TRBJ2-7; D possibly matches TRBD1 or TRBD2 (5 bases each). V lost 3 bases and J 7 bases, leaving 16 bases between the germline ends. Germline V lookup: CDR1 LGHNA, CDR2 YNFKEQ. This CDR3 comprises 14 residues. The CDR3 nucleotides read TGTGCCAGCAGCCAGGCAGGGAGAAGGGAAGAGCAGTACTTC. Protein: CASSQAGRREEQYF.

V and J are TRBV19 and TRBJ2-7; no reliable D call. This CDR3 has 14 amino acids. The V end lost 6 bases, the J end lost 1 base, and 13 bases lay between the germline ends. The germline V gene encodes CDR1 LNHDA and CDR2 SQIVND (reference sequence). The CDR3 is CASSRAAPSYEQYF. The CDR3 DNA reads TGTGCCAGTAGCCGGGCCGCTCCATCCTACGAGCAGTACTTC.

This clone was counted only a few times. The V call is TRBV18, the J call TRBJ2-2; 9 bases align to TRBD2. The CDR3 contains 17 residues. V trimming: 1 base; J trimming: 0 bases; junction bases outside the gene matches: 3. Germline V CDR1 and CDR2: KGHSH, LQKENI. The DNA of the CDR3 is TGTGCCAGCTCACCACGGCTAGCGGGGCCGAACACCGGGGAGCTGTTTTTT. This translates into CASSPRLAGPNTGELFF.